Listed here are 26 T cell receptor beta chains from one sample, sequenced in a study of blood T cells in healthy people across ages. The use of a sample-barcoded 5' primer and a J-beta primer mix characterized a second PCR of roughly 7 to 11 cycles. TCRdb re-analysed the 5' RACE reads in MiXCR, keeping a single row per CDR3 protein. Of approximately 770,000 distinct CDR3 sequences in the sample, 58% are singletons; the top ten hold approximately 21%. The sample comprised blood. These TCRs come from a man aged 30 to 45 in good health.

The genes are TRBV10-3 and TRBJ1-6; D possibly corresponds to TRBD1 (5 bases). This CDR3 has 16 residues. Trimming pared 0 bases from V and 10 bases from J, leaving 16 bases between. CDR1 is ENHRY, CDR2 SYGVKD, per germline. CDR3 coding DNA: TGTGCCATCAGTGAGTCGAAGGATCAGGGCGAGTCACCCCTCCACTTT. Translation: CAISESKDQGESPLHF.

The chain links TRBV7-9 to TRBJ2-4, with D unclear. Trimming cost V 3 bases and J 1 base, with 13 bases left between them. This CDR3 contains 16 residues. CDR1 is SEHNR, CDR2 FQNEAQ, per germline (reference sequence). CDR3 DNA sequence: TGTGCCAGCAGCTTCGGGTGGGAAGAGGCCAAAAACATTCAGTACTTC. Protein product: CASSFGWEEAKNIQYF.

The rearrangement links TRBV5-1 to TRBJ2-7; no clear D gene. Germline V gene sequence: CDR1 SGHRS, CDR2 YFSETQ. The V end was cut by 0 bases, the J end by 5 bases, with 21 bases between. CDR3 length equals 17 residues. The CDR3 nucleotides are TGCGCCAGCAGCTTGGTTCCGGCCTCCGGGCTGCTCGACGAGCAGTACTTC. Translated, it gives CASSLVPASGLLDEQYF.

The chain carries TRBV20-1 and TRBJ2-1, with D perhaps given as TRBD1 or TRBD2 (5 bases each). Germline V gives CDR1 DFQATT, CDR2 SNEGSKA (reference sequence). CDR3 length: 13 residues. Trimming stripped 3 bases from V and 5 bases from J, with 11 bases between. The CDR3 loop is CSASGDPNNEQFF. Here the CDR3 DNA reads TGCAGTGCTAGCGGGGACCCTAACAATGAGCAGTTCTTC.

CDR3 protein: CSARGLLNYEQYF. The CDR3 nucleotides read TGCAGTGCTAGGGGACTCTTAAACTACGAGCAGTACTTC. This chain connects TRBV20-1 to TRBJ2-7, with D maybe TRBD2 (6 bases). Germline CDR1 and CDR2: DFQATT and SNEGSKA (reference sequence). The CDR3 loop spans 13 amino acids. Between the trimmed V and J ends, which lost 3 bases and 3 bases, there was a span of 12 bases.

The chain recombines TRBV6-2 or TRBV6-3 with TRBJ2-5; a weak D match, TRBD2 (7 bases). Germline CDR1 is MNHEY and CDR2 is SVGEGT. Trimming shortened V by 7 bases and J by 3 bases, and 21 bases separated the two germline ends. This CDR3 has 16 amino acids. As DNA, the CDR3 is TGTGCCAGCATTCCCCGGGGGGCGGGACCTAAAGAGACCCAGTACTTC. Residues: CASIPRGAGPKETQYF.

In nucleotides, the CDR3 is TGTGCCAGCAGTTACTCGATTGTATTGGGGGGCAGGGGGACTGAAGCTTTCTTT. This translates into CASSYSIVLGGRGTEAFF. The chain couples TRBV6-5 to TRBJ1-1; 7 bases fit TRBD1. This CDR3 region has 18 residues. The trim removed 0 bases at V and 5 bases at J, leaving 15 bases unmatched. The germline gives CDR1 MNHEY, CDR2 SVGAGI.

The rearrangement links TRBV6-2 or TRBV6-3 to TRBJ2-3; 7 bases agree with TRBD2. This CDR3 contains 17 residues. Germline trimming cut 2 bases from V and 8 bases from J; bases unmatched to any gene: 16. Germline values: CDR1 MNHEY, CDR2 SVGEGT. CDR3 sequence reads: CASSYGQGPREVRTQYF. The CDR3 DNA is TGTGCCAGCAGTTACGGTCAGGGACCTCGGGAGGTGCGTACGCAGTATTTT.

This clonotype was detected a few times. V and J are TRBV12-3 or TRBV12-4 and TRBJ2-7; no clear D gene. This CDR3 has 11 residues. The V end was cut by 4 bases, the J end by 6 bases, with 7 bases between. The CDR3 here is CASSSKVEQYF. CDR3 DNA: TGTGCCAGCAGTTCCAAGGTCGAGCAGTACTTC.

This clonotype was found a few times. The rearrangement joins TRBV29-1 to TRBJ2-3; the D is unclear. Trimming took off 4 bases at V and 4 bases at J, with 9 bases between the two ends. Germline V gene sequence: CDR1 SQVTM, CDR2 ANQGSEA. The CDR3 runs 12 residues. The CDR3 DNA follows: TGCAGCGTTGCCCGGCTCCCAGATACGCAGTATTTT. Translation: CSVARLPDTQYF.

This rearrangement joins TRBV7-2 to TRBJ2-4; tentative D call: TRBD2 (6 bases). With the DNA end fitting TRBJ2-7 better, the J assignment may be wrong. This CDR3 has 15 residues. Germline V gene lookup returns CDR1 SGHTA and CDR2 FQGNSA. Written as DNA, the CDR3 is TGTGCCAGCAGCTTAGCGATAGCGGCTACCTACGAGCAGTACTTC. Its translation: CASSLAIAATYEQYF.

The chain is built from TRBV29-1 and TRBJ2-4; 10 bases fit TRBD1. Judging by the DNA end, TRBJ2-7 fits better; the J call may be wrong. CDR3 length: 15 amino acids. Germline V gene sequence: CDR1 SQVTM, CDR2 ANQGSEA. In DNA, the CDR3 is TGCAGCGTTGAAGAAGGACAGGGGGTGGACTACGAGCAGTACTTC. As protein: CSVEEGQGVDYEQYF.

This clonotype has just a few counts. CDR3 DNA: TGCAGTGCTAGAAAACTTGGGGGATCCGACACTGAAGCTTTCTTT. It is translated as CSARKLGGSDTEAFF. The chain couples TRBV20-1 to TRBJ1-1; a possible D gene is TRBD1 (5 bases). Germline CDR1 is DFQATT and CDR2 is SNEGSKA (reference sequence). Trimming took off 2 bases at V and 3 bases at J, with 16 bases between the two ends. The CDR3 consists of 15 residues.

CDR3 in amino acids: CASLSMDEQFF. In DNA form, the CDR3 reads TGTGCCAGCCTTTCAATGGATGAGCAGTTCTTC. The V gene is TRBV6-2 or TRBV6-3, the J gene TRBJ2-1, with D unclear. Germline V gene sequence: CDR1 MNHEY, CDR2 SVGEGT. This CDR3 has 11 amino acids. The V and J ends lost 8 bases and 8 bases respectively, with 10 bases between them.

This clonotype was detected once. The chain employs TRBV20-1 and TRBJ2-1; tentatively, D is TRBD2 (5 bases). Trimming removed 4 bases from V and 8 bases from J, with 15 bases in between. This CDR3 region has 13 residues. CDR1 is DFQATT and CDR2 is SNEGSKA in the germline V gene (reference sequence). The CDR3 region has the DNA TGCAGTGCTAAGTTTAGCGCGAAAGATGAGCAGTTCTTC. It codes for CSAKFSAKDEQFF.

V and J are TRBV12-3 or TRBV12-4 and TRBJ2-7; TRBD1 aligns across 8 bases. Trimming removed 5 bases from V and 3 bases from J; junction bases left unmatched: 9. The CDR3 contains 15 residues. CDR3 DNA sequence: TGTGCCAGCAGTCAACAGCAGGGGGCTGGCTACGAGCAGTACTTC. Protein: CASSQQQGAGYEQYF.

The chain recombines TRBV14 with TRBJ2-1; the match to TRBD2 covers 13 bases. Germline V gene data show CDR1 as SGHDN and CDR2 as FVKESK. CDR3 size: 13 residues. V dropped 11 bases and J dropped 9; count of bases not matched to a gene: 7. The CDR3 nucleotides are TGTGCCTCGGGACTAGCGGGAACTCGTGAGCAGTTCTTC. Amino acids: CASGLAGTREQFF.

The chain is built from TRBV12-3 or TRBV12-4 and TRBJ2-3, with 9 bases lining up with TRBD1. This CDR3 has 15 amino acids. With 8 bases clipped from V and 5 bases from J, the junction kept 11 bases outside the gene matches. CDR3 sequence (DNA): TGTGCCAGCGGAAGCCGGGACAGGGCGGTAGATACGCAGTATTTT. The encoded protein is CASGSRDRAVDTQYF.

This chain links TRBV11-1 with TRBJ2-5, with TRBD2 matching 9 bases. The CDR3 contains 16 residues. Germline CDR1 is SGHAT and CDR2 is FQDESV (reference sequence). The trim removed 5 bases at V and 11 bases at J, leaving 18 bases unmatched. CDR3: CASSPGGREGFNEQYF. CDR3 nucleotides: TGTGCCAGCAGCCCTGGGGGGCGGGAGGGCTTCAATGAGCAGTACTTC.

This chain joins TRBV7-2 and TRBJ2-6, with TRBD1 matching 8 bases. The V gene's germline CDR1 is SGHTA and CDR2 FQGNSA. The CDR3 is 19 amino acids. V shed 4 bases, J shed 2 bases, and the junction held 13 bases outside the gene matches. The CDR3, as DNA: TGTGCCAGCAGCTCAACGTCCCAGGGGGCTATACCTGGGGCCAACGTCCTGACTTTC. Translation gives CASSSTSQGAIPGANVLTF.

This clonotype was found a few times. J is TRBJ2-7 and V is TRBV6-2 or TRBV6-3, with 9 positions matching TRBD1. The length of the CDR3 is 15 residues. Germline loops: CDR1 MNHEY, CDR2 SVGEGT. J lost 3 bases, V lost 5 bases, and 8 bases had no gene match. CDR3 protein: CASSTHRDRDYEQYF. The DNA for the CDR3 is TGTGCCAGCAGTACCCACCGGGACAGGGACTACGAGCAGTACTTC.

The chain is built from TRBV6-2 or TRBV6-3 and TRBJ1-1; D possibly corresponds to TRBD1 (6 bases). Germline CDR1 MNHEY, CDR2 SVGEGT. V gave up 8 bases and J gave up 8 bases, with 18 bases separating them. There are 13 residues in the CDR3. CDR3 sequence reads: CASSPDSLFEAFF. DNA of the CDR3: TGTGCCAGCTCCCCGGACAGCCTTTTCGAAGCTTTCTTT.

As for this clonotype: A much larger clone differs from this one at a single base, so this may be a read error. J is TRBJ2-5 and V is TRBV14; D remains ambiguous. There are 12 residues in the CDR3. Germline CDR1 SGHDN, CDR2 FVKESK. V lost 1 base and J 5 bases, leaving 5 bases between the germline ends. Written as DNA, the CDR3 is TGTGCCAGCAGCCAAGGTTGGGAGACCCAGTACTTC. This gives the protein CASSQGWETQYF.

The chain uses TRBV11-2 and TRBJ1-2; D uncertain. The germline CDR1 and CDR2 sequences are SGHAT and FQNNGV. The length of the CDR3 is 15 residues. Trimming cost V 7 bases and J 4 bases, with 19 bases left between them. CDR3 coding DNA: TGTGCCAGCACAATTGGAGGGCCAAGGTCCTATGGCTACACCTTC. Translation gives CASTIGGPRSYGYTF.

This clonotype was found a few times. This chain links TRBV29-1 with TRBJ2-3, with D unclear. CDR1 is SQVTM, CDR2 ANQGSEA, per germline. Trimming took 7 bases from V and 3 from J, leaving 17 bases between them. This CDR3 has 14 residues. CDR3: CSATGPSGTDTQYF. CDR3 coding DNA: TGCAGCGCAACGGGTCCTTCAGGAACAGATACGCAGTATTTT.

A note on this clonotype: Germline and junction disagree at one end, which may indicate a read error. The genes are TRBV6-2 or TRBV6-3 and TRBJ2-1; maybe TRBD2 (6 bases). This CDR3 region has 16 residues. Germline-derived CDR1 and CDR2 are MNHEY and SVGEGT. The CDR3 DNA reads TGTGCCAGCAGTCAATGGACCGGGACTCTCTCCAATGGGCAGTTCTTC. Translating it yields CASSQWTGTLSNGQFF.